A single TCR beta chain is shown here with its context. No cognate antigen has been identified for it. Per-base qualities were not stored, and no clone one base away is much larger. The immunoSEQ assay at survey resolution was used to sequence TCRbeta rearrangements from genomic DNA. Per the source publication's procedure: A lowest detectable productive clonotype frequency of 2.59 x 10-5 was observed in the TCR sequencing data. Analyses included only productive TCRbeta rearrangements, meaning complete and in-frame sequences. The clonality of each sample was calculated as Simpson clonality in the immunoSEQ Analyzer version 3.0. Based on frequency, clones were grouped as very rare, small, medium, large (1-20%) or hyperexpanded (>20%). Generation probabilities were estimated with OLGA 1.2.3, V-gene circos plots were made with VDJtools, specificities were looked up in VDJdb, and CDR3 motifs were identified with GLIPH. TCRdb obtained this table from immuneACCESS and retained in-frame rearrangements with V and J assigned. These tables miss some clones; where compared with another copy, unresolved V genes account for less than half of the shortfall, and the remainder is unexplained. Clone size and V and J calls were adopted from that table, with D and trimming inferred from the DNA. Here the sample has around 31,000 clones; roughly 70% occur a single time. 2% of the sample lies in the top ten.

Inclusive of the bounding cysteine and phenylalanine, the CDR3 is 15 residues long. Only the CDR3 portion is preserved as DNA: 45 bases, with reading frame beginning at the first base. The trim is 2 bases for V and 2 bases for J, with a gap of 15 bases between the germline ends. Via the germline V gene, CDR1 is SQVTM and CDR2 ANQGSEA. The sample comes from a study of STAT5B mutations in CD4+ large granular lymphocyte leukemia (dated by TCRdb to 2022 to 2024). Looking at the study overall: Among the healthy controls, the CDR3 'QG' motif was associated with a particular HLA allele. The purity of purified fractions was confirmed by flow cytometry on FACSCanto II or FACSVerse to exceed 95% among lymphocytes. The study compared the TCRbeta repertoires of patients with CD4+ T-cell large granular lymphocyte leukemia against those of healthy blood donors.

The research as a whole found: CD4-sorted patient repertoires appeared more clonal than healthy CD4+ repertoires, and this difference persisted after removing the putative leukemic clones. TRBV06-family usage was enriched among the top patient clones (8/27) compared with healthy controls (2/35). Data were not HLA-matched; higher clonality in CD4+ versus CD8+ T-LGLL could reflect the relatively small sample size. Main leukemic clonotypes were private to each patient, although roughly 24% of the main leukemic clonotypes were found at low frequency in the non-leukemic repertoires of other patients.

Healthy controls were some 40 blood donors whose buffy coats came from the Finnish Red Cross blood service. All TCR-sequenced material derived from peripheral blood: patient blood samples and healthy donor buffy coats. Ficoll-Hypaque gradient centrifugation was used to isolate peripheral blood mononuclear cells. For the healthy controls, CD4+ cells were obtained from buffy coats by magnetic purification. The Gentra Puregene Cell and Tissue kit was used for genomic DNA extraction, and quantification was performed on a Qubit 2.0 fluorometer. The TCR was taken from a human donor in good health. The V gene is TRBV29-1 and the J gene is TRBJ2-5, with the D call tentatively TRBD1 or TRBD2, each fitting 5 bases. Sequencing was carried out using CD4+ T cells from blood buffy coats. The CDR3 is CSVEWQGGRQETQYF. In nucleotide form, the sequence is TGCAGCGTTGAATGGCAGGGCGGGCGGCAAGAGACCCAGTACTTC.